These 5 T cell receptor beta chains were sequenced from one sample in a study of response to subunit inactivated influenza vaccine. One entry per CDR3 protein, called by TCRdb with MiXCR from the RT-PCR reads. The sample has about 520,000 distinct CDR3 sequences; approximately 9.9% are singletons. The specimen comprised PBMCs from blood, sampled roughly 46 days after vaccination. The receptors originated from a man aged 50 to 59 who received an inactivated influenza vaccine.

This clonotype was seen repeatedly, ten times or more. The chain uses TRBV20-1 and TRBJ1-5, with 7 bases identical to TRBD1. Unmatched junction bases numbered 9, after V lost 3 bases and J lost 7 bases. The germline V gene has CDR1 DFQATT and CDR2 SNEGSKA (reference sequence). The CDR3 totals 14 residues. The CDR3 here is CSASLQGLRQPQHF. The CDR3 region has the DNA TGCAGTGCTAGCCTACAGGGGTTGCGGCAGCCCCAGCATTTT.

The chain recombines TRBV4-3 with TRBJ2-2, with D perhaps matching TRBD1 or TRBD2 (6 bases each). V was trimmed by 0 bases and J by 5 bases, leaving 13 bases between them. This CDR3 contains 16 residues. Germline loops: CDR1 LGHNA, CDR2 YSLEER. The CDR3 DNA follows: TGCGCCAGCAGCCAAGATCCCCAGGGGAGGACCGGGGAGCTGTTTTTT. Translated: CASSQDPQGRTGELFF.

This clonotype has at least ten counts. The rearrangement joins TRBV5-5 to TRBJ1-1, with a possible D match to TRBD1 (6 bases). The germline V gene encodes CDR1 SGHKS and CDR2 YYEKEE (reference sequence). The V end lost 0 bases, the J end lost 6 bases, and 15 bases lay between the germline ends. This CDR3 region has 15 residues. DNA for the CDR3: TGTGCCAGCAGCTTGGTTGGGGGGGCGCGGTCTGAAGCTTTCTTT. Translating it yields CASSLVGGARSEAFF.

This clonotype was counted only a few times. The J gene is TRBJ2-7, the V gene TRBV6-5; unclear D gene. The CDR3 has 14 residues. Trimming pared 7 bases from V and 0 bases from J, leaving 13 bases between. Looked up from germline, CDR1 is MNHEY and CDR2 is SVGAGI. The CDR3 DNA is TGTGCCAGCATGTTAGGCCGGTACTCCTACGAGCAGTACTTC. Protein sequence: CASMLGRYSYEQYF.

This clonotype was observed at least ten times. J is TRBJ1-1 and V is TRBV20-1; D not resolved. Trimming left V 0 bases short and J 2 bases short, with 7 bases between. This CDR3 comprises 13 residues. CDR1 and CDR2 (germline): DFQATT, SNEGSKA (reference sequence). This CDR3 reads CSARDTANTEAFF. CDR3 coding DNA: TGCAGTGCTAGAGACACAGCCAACACTGAAGCTTTCTTT.